This is a list of T cell receptor beta chains from one sample in a study of shared clonotypes between healthy human individuals. Produced via immunoSEQ multiplex PCR; TCRdb's table is partial and in-frame only. The table has some 2.4 million clones, approximately 94% seen once. The specimen sequenced was naive CD4+ T cells from PBMCs. Source of these receptors: a man younger than 35 in good health. Some clones in this sample may be carry-over from other donors' samples. Both conserved end residues are part of each CDR3. Fields, in order: J gene, D gene, V gene, clone size, CDR3 DNA, CDR3 protein. D genes are given only for firm matches. Clone size, where shown, is once, few, many, or a class for clones that have expanded.

J: TRBJ2-1
D: TRBD2
V: TRBV6-5
size: .
DNA: TGTGCCAGCAGTCCAACTAGCGGAGTTTGGGATGAGCAGTTCTTC
CDR3: CASSPTSGVWDEQFF

J: TRBJ2-1
D: TRBD2
V: TRBV29-1
size: .
DNA: TGCAGCGCAGTAGACCCGGGACTACTAAACAATGAGCAGTTCTTC
CDR3: CSAVDPGLLNNEQFF

J: TRBJ1-5
D: .
V: TRBV5-8
size: .
DNA: TGTGCCAGCAGCTTGGGAACCCGCCGGAACAATCAGCCCCAGCATTTT
CDR3: CASSLGTRRNNQPQHF

J: TRBJ2-1
D: .
V: TRBV10-2
size: .
DNA: TGCGCCAGCAGTGAGTCGTTCGCTAGCTTAGATGAGCAGTTCTTC
CDR3: CASSESFASLDEQFF

J: TRBJ2-3
D: TRBD1
V: TRBV6-1
size: .
DNA: TGTGCCAGCAGGGGGACAGGGCCAGATACGCAGTATTTT
CDR3: CASRGTGPDTQYF

J: TRBJ2-2
D: .
V: TRBV5-1
size: .
DNA: TGCGCCAGCAGCTTGGCCAGTACAGCTTCGAACACCGGGGAGCTGTTTTTT
CDR3: CASSLASTASNTGELFF

J: TRBJ1-2
D: TRBD1
V: TRBV6-6
size: .
DNA: TGTGCCAGCAGTTACCCGACAGGGGGCATCTGGGATGGCTACACCTTC
CDR3: CASSYPTGGIWDGYTF

J: TRBJ2-3
D: .
V: TRBV2
size: once
DNA: TGTGCCAGCAGGGACGGTAGGGGAACAGATACGCAGTATTTT
CDR3: CASRDGRGTDTQYF

J: TRBJ2-2
D: TRBD2
V: TRBV5-1
size: .
DNA: TGCGCCAGCAGCCTCCTAGCGGGAGGGCCGGACGGGGAGCTGTTTTTT
CDR3: CASSLLAGGPDGELFF

J: TRBJ2-5
D: .
V: TRBV7-2
size: .
DNA: TGTGCCAGCAGCCTTCCCCCGAGGGAAGAGACCCAGTACTTC
CDR3: CASSLPPREETQYF

J: TRBJ2-3
D: .
V: TRBV28
size: .
DNA: TGTGCCACAGTCCGGGGTAGCGTCACAGATACGCAGTATTTT
CDR3: CATVRGSVTDTQYF

J: TRBJ2-4
D: .
V: TRBV30
size: .
DNA: TGTGCCTGGAGTGTAGGGGCGCCGGGTTCCAAAAACATTCAGTACTTC
CDR3: CAWSVGAPGSKNIQYF

J: TRBJ2-3
D: TRBD1
V: TRBV19
size: .
DNA: TGTGCCAGTGGCAGAGGGGGCGCCGGGGATACGCAGTATTTT
CDR3: CASGRGGAGDTQYF

J: TRBJ2-5
D: .
V: TRBV6-5
size: .
DNA: TGTGCCAGCAGTTACGACCGATACGTCCAAGAGACCCAGTACTTC
CDR3: CASSYDRYVQETQYF

J: TRBJ1-2
D: .
V: TRBV30
size: .
DNA: TGTGCCTGGAGAAGTTTTGACTATGGCTACACCTTC
CDR3: CAWRSFDYGYTF

J: TRBJ2-5
D: .
V: TRBV30
size: once
DNA: TGTGCCTGGAGTGTAAGTAGGTGGTACCAAGAGACCCAGTACTTC
CDR3: CAWSVSRWYQETQYF

J: TRBJ2-5
D: .
V: TRBV7-3
size: .
DNA: TGTGCCAGCAGCTCACCTGAGCGCCTCGAAGGAGAGACCCAGTACTTC
CDR3: CASSSPERLEGETQYF

J: TRBJ1-4
D: TRBD1
V: TRBV4-1
size: .
DNA: TGCGCCAGCAGCCCCCGCCCCCGGGACAGTGAAAAACTGTTTTTT
CDR3: CASSPRPRDSEKLFF

J: TRBJ2-7
D: .
V: TRBV7-3
size: few
DNA: TGTGCCAGCAGCCCGGGGGTCTCCTACGAGCAGTACTTC
CDR3: CASSPGVSYEQYF

J: TRBJ1-5
D: .
V: TRBV28
size: few
DNA: TGTGCCAGCCCCTCATGGCCCCAGCATTTT
CDR3: CASPSWPQHF

J: TRBJ1-5
D: .
V: TRBV5-1
size: .
DNA: TGCGCCAGCAGCTACAACATGGGGGGGCCCCAGCATTTT
CDR3: CASSYNMGGPQHF

J: TRBJ2-5
D: .
V: TRBV18
size: .
DNA: TGTGCCAGCTCACTTAATGGACAGATCCAAGAGACCCAGTACTTC
CDR3: CASSLNGQIQETQYF

J: TRBJ1-5
D: TRBD1
V: TRBV6-5
size: .
DNA: TGTGCCAGCAGTGGGACAGGGGAGGAACAGCCCCAGCATTTT
CDR3: CASSGTGEEQPQHF

J: TRBJ1-3
D: .
V: TRBV5-1
size: .
DNA: TGCGCCAGCAGCTTGGGAGGGTTGAAGATTGGAAACACCATATATTTT
CDR3: CASSLGGLKIGNTIYF

J: TRBJ2-1
D: .
V: TRBV4-3
size: once
DNA: TGCGCCAGCAGCCAAGCTGTAGGGTCGAATGAGCAGTTCTTC
CDR3: CASSQAVGSNEQFF

J: TRBJ2-2
D: TRBD2
V: TRBV5-4
size: once
DNA: TGTGCCAGCAGCTCTTTGGGCTCTAGCGGGAGGACCGGGGAGCTGTTTTTT
CDR3: CASSSLGSSGRTGELFF

J: TRBJ2-2
D: .
V: TRBV10-1
size: few
DNA: TGCGCCAGCAGTGATACGGGGAACACCGGGGAGCTGTTTTTT
CDR3: CASSDTGNTGELFF

J: TRBJ1-2
D: .
V: TRBV28
size: .
DNA: TGTGCCAGCAGTAACCGGGGAGGGGGGCGAGATGGCTACACCTTC
CDR3: CASSNRGGGRDGYTF

J: TRBJ2-7
D: .
V: TRBV28
size: .
DNA: TGTGCCAGCAGTTTGGGTGGGATCCATTCTTACGAGCAGTACTTC
CDR3: CASSLGGIHSYEQYF

J: TRBJ2-7
D: TRBD2
V: TRBV7-2
size: .
DNA: TGTGCCAGCAGCCCCCCCCTAGCGGACTCAAGGCGTCGCGAGCAGTACTTC
CDR3: CASSPPLADSRRREQYF

J: TRBJ2-3
D: .
V: TRBV14
size: few
DNA: TGTGCCAGCAGCCAAATTTCAGATACGCAGTATTTT
CDR3: CASSQISDTQYF

J: TRBJ1-2
D: .
V: TRBV6-1
size: .
DNA: TGTGCCAGCAGTGTCCAGAGTATCTATGGCTACACCTTC
CDR3: CASSVQSIYGYTF